This T cell receptor (beta chain) was captured in a study of CD8 T cells in ankylosing spondylitis. TCRdb re-called the 5' RACE reads through MiXCR, storing one row per CDR3 protein. The sample contains about 160,000 distinct CDR3 sequences, 9.8% of which appear only once. This clonotype was recorded many times. CDR3 length: 15 residues. Per germline, CDR1 MNHEY and CDR2 SVGAGI. J was trimmed by 3 bases and V by 2 bases; bases with no gene match: 5. This chain uses TRBV6-5 with TRBJ2-7; 9 bases agree with TRBD2. The sample taken for sequencing was blood, either unsorted or a sorted T cell fraction (not recorded which). The sequence came from a female donor with ankylosing spondylitis or in good health (not recorded which). CDR3 sequence (DNA): TGTGCCAGCAGTTACGGGGCGGGAGGGGTCTACGAGCAGTACTTC. Translated: CASSYGAGGVYEQYF.